The 22 T cell receptor beta chains below all came from one sample that was sequenced in a study of radiation and T cells in renal cell carcinoma. Time point of the sample: baseline pretreatment blood. Treatment specified: 15 Gy SBRT to primary tumor, nephrectomy 4 weeks later. Profiling relied on immunoSEQ multiplex PCR, and the TCRdb table lists in-frame clones only, not all of them. The sample has tens of thousands of clones, 82% seen once. The sequences come from blood, collected from a patient whose treatment included radiotherapy and nephrectomy. These receptors all stem from a man between 60 and 75 years old with renal cell carcinoma.

The V gene is TRBV2, the J gene TRBJ1-5; D perhaps matches TRBD1 (5 bases). Germline values: CDR1 SNHLY, CDR2 FYNNEI. The V gene lost 8 bases and the J gene lost 0 bases, with 23 bases spanning the gap. The CDR3 is made up of 18 amino acids. CDR3 sequence reads: CASLGVGTDNYSNQPQHF. CDR3 DNA: TGTGCCAGCTTAGGCGTAGGGACGGATAATTATAGCAATCAGCCCCAGCATTTT.

The CDR3 protein is CASSGTRGLASTDTQYF. The CDR3, as DNA: TGTGCCAGCAGCGGCACTAGGGGGCTAGCGAGCACAGATACGCAGTATTTT. The chain combines TRBV9 with TRBJ2-3, with D possibly being TRBD1 (7 bases). This CDR3 is 17 amino acids long. V shed 3 bases and J shed 0 bases, with 17 bases lying between them. CDR1 is SGDLS and CDR2 is YYNGEE in the germline V gene.

V gene TRBV27 combines with J gene TRBJ2-1, with D unresolved. This CDR3 region has 13 residues. Looked up from germline, CDR1 is MNHEY and CDR2 is SMNVEV (reference sequence). Trimming stripped 3 bases from V and 2 bases from J, with 5 bases between. The CDR3 spells CASSFRPYNEQFF. The CDR3 region has the DNA TGTGCCAGCAGTTTTCGCCCCTACAATGAGCAGTTCTTC.

This clone occurred a few times. This chain links TRBV2 with TRBJ2-7; 14 bases fit TRBD2. J lost 4 bases, V lost 11 bases, and 4 bases had no gene match. This CDR3 has 13 amino acids. In germline, CDR1 is SNHLY, CDR2 FYNNEI. In DNA form, the CDR3 reads TGTGCCGGAGGGACTAGCGGGAGTTACGAGCAGTACTTC. It encodes CAGGTSGSYEQYF.

The chain links TRBV25-1 to TRBJ2-5, with D perhaps matching TRBD2 (5 bases). The closer fit of TRBJ2-7 to the DNA end suggests the J call may be wrong. The CDR3 sequence is 14 residues long. CDR1 and CDR2 from the germline V gene are MGHDK and SYGVNS. Here the CDR3 reads CASSDLVSGYEQYF. As DNA, the CDR3 is TGTGCCAGCAGTGACCTAGTAAGCGGCTACGAGCAGTACTTC.

This chain links TRBV28 with TRBJ2-7; 9 nucleotides match TRBD1. The junction had 11 bases not matched to a gene; V was cut back by 7 bases and J by 1 base. There are 16 residues in the CDR3. Germline V gives CDR1 MDHEN, CDR2 SYDVKM. The CDR3 DNA is TGTGCCAGCACCCTACCCGAGACAGGGGGTTCCTACGAGCAGTACTTC. Translation gives CASTLPETGGSYEQYF.

The chain joins TRBV7-9 to TRBJ2-5; 14 nucleotides align to TRBD2. Germline trimming cut 5 bases from V and 7 bases from J; bases unmatched to any gene: 6. The CDR3 contains 15 residues. Germline V gene sequence: CDR1 SEHNR, CDR2 FQNEAQ (reference sequence). The CDR3: CASSPRTSGGTTQYF. CDR3 coding DNA: TGTGCCAGCAGCCCTAGGACTAGCGGGGGGACGACCCAGTACTTC.

The V call is TRBV7-3, the J call TRBJ1-3, with D uncertain. Trimming took 2 bases from V and 1 from J, leaving 6 bases between them. This CDR3 comprises 14 residues. Looked up from germline, CDR1 is SGHTA and CDR2 is FQGTGA. The CDR3 sequence: CASSLSVSGNTIYF. CDR3 bases: TGTGCCAGCAGCTTATCGGTATCTGGAAACACCATATATTTT.

Here the CDR3 DNA reads TGTGCCAGCAGCTGGAGGGAGGGGACAGACTATGGCTACACCTTC. This codes for CASSWREGTDYGYTF. V is TRBV7-9 and J is TRBJ1-2; 7 nucleotides align to TRBD1. The J segment lost 3 bases and the V segment lost 4 bases, leaving 8 bases of the junction unmatched. Germline lookup yields CDR1 SEHNR and CDR2 FQNEAQ (reference sequence). This CDR3 has 15 amino acids.

The J gene is TRBJ2-2, the V gene TRBV6-5; no clear D gene. This CDR3 contains 13 residues. Trimming took 6 bases from V and 4 from J, leaving 9 bases between them. From germline, CDR1 is MNHEY and CDR2 SVGAGI. In nucleotides, the CDR3 is TGTGCCAGCAGCCCTCTTTCCACCGGGGAGCTGTTTTTT. Encoded protein: CASSPLSTGELFF.

The chain has TRBV4-2 and TRBJ1-2; D is uncertain. The CDR3 loop spans 15 amino acids. V lost 0 bases, J lost 6 bases, and 14 bases lay in between. Germline-derived CDR1 and CDR2 are LGHNA and YNFKEQ. DNA for the CDR3: TGTGCCAGCAGCCAAGATCCGAGAGGAATCGATGGCTACACCTTC. This gives the protein CASSQDPRGIDGYTF.

CDR3 residues: CASSQLRGGELFF. The CDR3 DNA reads as TGTGCCAGCAGCCAACTCAGGGGAGGGGAGCTGTTTTTT. This rearrangement joins TRBV14 to TRBJ2-2; tentative D call: TRBD1 (6 bases). V lost 2 bases to trimming and J lost 8 bases, with 9 bases between them. Germline V gives CDR1 SGHDN, CDR2 FVKESK. There are 13 residues in the CDR3.

This sequence joins TRBV5-1 and TRBJ1-5; TRBD1 is a possible D gene (6 bases). This CDR3 spans 15 amino acids. Germline assignment: CDR1 SGHRS and CDR2 YFSETQ. Trimming took 0 bases from V and 4 from J, leaving 11 bases between them. The CDR3 region is CASSLDSGQNQPQHF. Written as DNA, the CDR3 is TGCGCCAGCAGCTTGGATTCTGGACAGAATCAGCCCCAGCATTTT.

The CDR3 reads CSARRDYEQYF. DNA of the CDR3: TGCAGTGCTAGGCGTGACTACGAGCAGTACTTC. This sequence joins TRBV20-1 and TRBJ2-7; no clear D. The V and J ends lost 3 bases and 3 bases respectively, with 6 bases between them. The CDR3 is 11 residues long. Germline V gene lookup returns CDR1 DFQATT and CDR2 SNEGSKA (reference sequence).

This clone showed up just once. The chain couples TRBV6-1 to TRBJ1-5; D is unresolved. Germline V gene lookup returns CDR1 MNHNS and CDR2 SASEGT. The CDR3 spans 13 residues. The V end was cut by 2 bases, the J end by 5 bases, with 7 bases between. The CDR3 sequence is CASSERAHQPQHF. The DNA for the CDR3 is TGTGCCAGCAGTGAAAGGGCCCATCAGCCCCAGCATTTT.

The chain employs TRBV5-1 and TRBJ1-2, with 9 nucleotides matching TRBD1. The CDR3 has 17 residues. The ends lost 2 bases at V and 0 bases at J; junction bases unmatched: 8. Per the germline V gene, CDR1 is SGHRS and CDR2 is YFSETQ. The CDR3 DNA follows: TGCGCCAGCAGCTTAGCCGGGACAGGGATCCCTAACTATGGCTACACCTTC. This codes for CASSLAGTGIPNYGYTF. Combining the CDR3 with reference TRBV5-1 and TRBJ1-2 gives the whole variable domain KAGVTQTPRYLIKTRGQQVTLSCSPISGHRSVSWYQQTPGQGLQFLFEYFSETQRNKGNFPGRFSGRQFSNSRSEMNVSTLELGDSALYLCASSLAGTGIPNYGYTFGSGTRLTVV.

The rearrangement uses TRBV5-1 and TRBJ1-3; 10 bases align to TRBD1. CDR3 length: 18 residues. CDR1 is SGHRS and CDR2 is YFSETQ in the germline V gene. Unmatched junction bases numbered 11, after V lost 3 bases and J lost 2 bases. CDR3 sequence reads: CASSSSILGQGAGNTIYF. CDR3 nucleotides: TGCGCCAGCAGCTCTTCAATCCTCGGACAGGGGGCTGGAAACACCATATATTTT. Full variable domain (remainder filled in from reference TRBV5-1 and TRBJ1-3): KAGVTQTPRYLIKTRGQQVTLSCSPISGHRSVSWYQQTPGQGLQFLFEYFSETQRNKGNFPGRFSGRQFSNSRSEMNVSTLELGDSALYLCASSSSILGQGAGNTIYFGEGSWLTVV.

The chain links TRBV19 to TRBJ2-4; 7 bases agree with TRBD1. V shed 1 base, J shed 8 bases, and the junction held 8 bases outside the gene matches. The CDR3 is 15 amino acids. Looked up from germline, CDR1 is LNHDA and CDR2 is SQIVND (reference sequence). The chain's CDR3 is CASSIGGTEGYIQYF. In nucleotides, the CDR3 is TGTGCCAGTAGTATAGGGGGGACAGAGGGGTACATTCAGTACTTC.

V usage is TRBV6-5 and J usage is TRBJ1-5; no clear D gene. From germline, CDR1 is MNHEY and CDR2 SVGAGI. V lost 2 bases and J lost 4, with 9 bases in between. This CDR3 region has 14 residues. This chain's CDR3 is CASSYNPYNQPQHF. As DNA, the CDR3 is TGTGCCAGCAGTTACAATCCGTATAATCAGCCCCAGCATTTT.

V gene TRBV5-5 combines with J gene TRBJ2-2; 10 bases align to TRBD2. The V gene's germline CDR1 is SGHKS and CDR2 YYEKEE (reference sequence). CDR3 length equals 15 residues. The ends lost 4 bases at V and 6 bases at J; junction bases unmatched: 6. The CDR3 nucleotides are TGTGCCAGCAGCATGCTAGCGGGAGAGTCCGGGGAGCTGTTTTTT. Protein: CASSMLAGESGELFF.

The gene calls are TRBV6-5 and TRBJ2-3; D unresolved. CDR3 length equals 13 residues. Trimming cost V 2 bases and J 3 bases, with 6 bases left between them. The V gene's germline CDR1 is MNHEY and CDR2 SVGAGI. The CDR3 bases are TGTGCCAGCAGTTACATCGGAACAGATACGCAGTATTTT. Translated, it gives CASSYIGTDTQYF.

This chain connects TRBV6-6 to TRBJ2-3; TRBD1 is a possible D gene (6 bases). Germline V gives CDR1 MNHNY, CDR2 SVGAGI (reference sequence). The CDR3 has 15 amino acids. Trimming removed 5 bases at V and 4 bases at J, with 16 bases between. In nucleotides, the CDR3 is TGTGCCAGCAGTCGAGACAGGAGAGGGGCAGATACGCAGTATTTT. Protein sequence: CASSRDRRGADTQYF.